This note documents a single TCR beta chain sequence. Attachment of unique molecular identifiers to individual cDNA molecules was performed. TCRdb used MiXCR to reprocess the 5' RACE reads, holding one entry per CDR3 protein. The sample holds 45,000 to 55,000 distinct CDR3 sequences, approximately 6.2% seen once. The entry originates in a study of early T cells in non-severe SARS-CoV-2 infection. The CDR3 is 13 amino acids. Trimming shortened V by 2 bases and J by 5 bases, and 8 bases separated the two germline ends. The germline V gene has CDR1 SGHAT and CDR2 FQNNGV. This receptor was taken from an adult who was a healthcare worker with PCR-confirmed SARS-CoV-2 infection or an uninfected control (not recorded which). The V call is TRBV11-2, the J call TRBJ2-3; D unresolved. The sequencing sample was made of whole blood. In DNA form, the CDR3 reads TGTGCCAGCAGCTTATTAGGCGGAGATACGCAGTATTTT. This gives the protein CASSLLGGDTQYF.